The source of this T cell receptor (beta chain) is a study of T cell responses to AZD1222 COVID-19 vaccine. TCRdb's table, derived via immunoSEQ multiplex PCR, lists solely in-frame clones and lacks some. Of some 130,000 clones in the sample, about 87% were seen once. Overall study results and limits: The breadth and depth of Spike-specific TCRs increased once two AZD1222 doses had been given. Seropositive at baseline were only a handful of AZD1222 recipients.

A remark on this clone: The antigen remains unidentified.

Trimming cost V 4 bases and J 9 bases, with 28 bases left between them. CDR3 size: 18 residues. Looked up from germline, CDR1 is KGHSH and CDR2 is LQKENI. This TCR came from an adult in good health. The input for sequencing was peripheral blood, taken on day 0 of AZD1222 vaccination. J is TRBJ1-5 and V is TRBV18, with D maybe TRBD1 (6 bases). The CDR3 reads CASSLSPHSGAVTMPQHF. The CDR3 nucleotides are TGTGCCAGCTCACTAAGCCCTCACTCAGGGGCCGTCACAATGCCCCAGCATTTT.